A selection of T cell receptor beta chains follows, all from one sample in a study of blood T cell repertoires in COVID-19. Profiling relied on immunoSEQ multiplex PCR, and the TCRdb table lists in-frame clones only, not all of them. Among about 380,000 clones listed, more than 65% were seen once. The specimen was peripheral blood. These receptors were taken from a human donor with acute or convalescent COVID-19. The donor label of this sample is uncertain. The CDR3 runs from the conserved cysteine through the conserved F or W. D genes are given only for firm matches. Clone size appears in some rows only: once, few, many, or a class for an expanded clone.

abundance: NA; j_gene: TRBJ2-5; d_gene: TRBD2; v_gene: TRBV29-1; len: 12; CDR3aa: CSVGTSGGDQYF; CDR3nt: TGCAGCGTGGGGACTAGCGGGGGGGATCAGTACTTC
abundance: NA; j_gene: TRBJ1-4; d_gene: NA; v_gene: TRBV5-1; len: 16; CDR3aa: CASSLATVRANEKLFF; CDR3nt: TGCGCCAGCAGCTTGGCCACGGTGAGAGCTAATGAAAAACTGTTTTTT
abundance: NA; j_gene: TRBJ1-2; d_gene: TRBD1; v_gene: TRBV19; len: 16; CDR3aa: CASSIPNGQGAYGYTF; CDR3nt: TGTGCCAGTAGTATTCCCAATGGACAGGGGGCCTATGGCTACACCTTC
abundance: NA; j_gene: TRBJ2-1; d_gene: NA; v_gene: TRBV19; len: 13; CDR3aa: CASTGEFSNEQFF; CDR3nt: TGTGCCAGTACCGGGGAGTTTAGCAATGAGCAGTTCTTC
abundance: NA; j_gene: TRBJ2-3; d_gene: TRBD2; v_gene: TRBV7-9; len: 15; CDR3aa: CASSFGLAGADTQYF; CDR3nt: TGTGCCAGCAGCTTTGGACTAGCGGGGGCGGATACGCAGTATTTT
abundance: NA; j_gene: TRBJ1-3; d_gene: NA; v_gene: TRBV25-1; len: 13; CDR3aa: CASSFQSGNTIYF; CDR3nt: TGTGCCAGCAGTTTCCAGTCTGGAAACACCATATATTTT
abundance: NA; j_gene: TRBJ1-4; d_gene: TRBD1; v_gene: TRBV19; len: 17; CDR3aa: CVSSREGGQVFNEKLFF; CDR3nt: TGTGTCAGTAGCCGAGAAGGGGGACAGGTCTTTAATGAAAAACTGTTTTTT
abundance: NA; j_gene: TRBJ1-3; d_gene: NA; v_gene: TRBV3-1/TRBV3-2; len: 12; CDR3aa: CASSQSGNTIYF; CDR3nt: TGTGCCAGCAGCCAGAGTGGAAACACCATATATTTT
abundance: NA; j_gene: TRBJ1-1; d_gene: NA; v_gene: TRBV5-1; len: 13; CDR3aa: CASSLYNSREAFF; CDR3nt: TGCGCCAGCAGCTTGTATAACTCGAGAGAAGCTTTCTTT
abundance: few; j_gene: TRBJ1-5; d_gene: NA; v_gene: TRBV29-1; len: 14; CDR3aa: CSVTTGTSNQPQHF; CDR3nt: TGCAGCGTTACCACCGGGACAAGCAATCAGCCCCAGCATTTT
abundance: NA; j_gene: TRBJ1-4; d_gene: NA; v_gene: TRBV7-2; len: 14; CDR3aa: CASSFGQFNEKLFF; CDR3nt: TGTGCCAGCAGCTTCGGACAGTTTAATGAAAAACTGTTTTTT
abundance: NA; j_gene: TRBJ2-3; d_gene: NA; v_gene: TRBV5-5; len: 13; CDR3aa: CASSPGDTDTQYF; CDR3nt: TGTGCCAGCAGCCCGGGGGACACAGATACGCAGTATTTT
abundance: NA; j_gene: TRBJ1-6; d_gene: TRBD1; v_gene: TRBV5-4; len: 14; CDR3aa: CASRGQGGNSPLHF; CDR3nt: TGTGCCAGCAGGGGACAGGGGGGTAATTCACCCCTCCACTTT